The 21 T cell receptor beta chains listed next were all sequenced from one sample in a study of cytomegalovirus exposure and HLA in healthy donors. Primers for the PCR totalled 60 Vbeta and 13 Jbeta. Sequenced by immunoSEQ multiplex PCR; TCRdb stores in-frame clones only, minus some. This table holds over 110,000 clones, roughly 80% found once. What was sequenced was PBMCs. These receptors originate from a woman in her 50s in good health and CMV-seropositive.

This chain connects TRBV4-2 to TRBJ1-1, with a tentative D call TRBD1 (6 bases). Trimming took off 1 base at V and 3 bases at J, with 15 bases between the two ends. The germline CDR1 and CDR2 sequences are LGHNA and YNFKEQ. The CDR3 is 16 residues long. In DNA form, the CDR3 reads TGTGCCAGCAGCCAAGTCTTGACAGGTAGGGACACTGAAGCTTTCTTT. Amino acids: CASSQVLTGRDTEAFF.

This clone was seen a single time. The rearrangement links TRBV10-3 to TRBJ1-6; D not resolved. V shed 4 bases and J shed 7 bases, with 11 bases lying between them. The CDR3 runs to 14 residues. The germline V gene encodes CDR1 ENHRY and CDR2 SYGVKD. The CDR3 loop is CAISVLSLNSPLHF. The DNA of the CDR3 is TGTGCCATCAGTGTCCTCTCCCTGAATTCACCCCTCCACTTT.

This clone has just a few counts. The junction departs from germline at one end; a sequencing error may be responsible. The chain has TRBV19 and TRBJ1-5, with 11 nucleotides matching TRBD1. Germline values: CDR1 LNHDA, CDR2 SQIVND (reference sequence). The CDR3 length is 14 residues. The CDR3 spells CASTIGTGGAQIYF. The CDR3 DNA is TGTGCCAGTACCATTGGGACAGGGGGGGCCCAAATCTATTTT. Supplemented by reference TRBV19 and TRBJ1-5, the full variable domain reads DGGITQSPKYLFRKEGQNVTLSCEQNLNHDAMYWYRQDPGQGLRLIYYSQIVNDFQKGDIAEGYSVSREKKESFPLTVTSAQKNPTAFYLCASTIGTGGAQIYFGDGTRLSIL.

J is TRBJ1-4 and V is TRBV4-3; D call uncertain. The CDR3 spans 14 residues. V was cut by 3 bases and J by 5 bases, with 10 bases left in between. The germline V gene encodes CDR1 LGHNA and CDR2 YSLEER. CDR3 in amino acids: CASSQREVNEKLFF. CDR3 coding DNA: TGCGCCAGCAGCCAGAGGGAAGTAAATGAAAAACTGTTTTTT.

The rearrangement links TRBV5-1 to TRBJ1-2, with TRBD1 identical over 9 bases. Germline CDR1 SGHRS, CDR2 YFSETQ. The CDR3 totals 15 residues. The V gene end was trimmed by 2 bases and the J gene end by 4 bases; junction bases not matched to a gene: 6. The CDR3 coding sequence is TGCGCCAGCAGCTTTGGGGGGGGACAGGGCTATGGCTACACCTTC. It encodes CASSFGGGQGYGYTF.

This clone was detected only once. The V gene is TRBV7-2, the J gene TRBJ1-6, with D possibly matching TRBD1 (6 bases). The germline V gene encodes CDR1 SGHTA and CDR2 FQGNSA. The CDR3 spans 15 residues. V lost 1 base and J 7 bases, leaving 11 bases between the germline ends. The CDR3 loop is CASSLEAQGNSPLHF. In DNA, the CDR3 is TGTGCCAGCAGCTTAGAGGCTCAGGGGAATTCACCCCTCCACTTT.

Here the CDR3 DNA reads TGTGCCAGCTCACCCAGCGCGCCGACAGGGGACACCGGGGAGCTGTTTTTT. As protein: CASSPSAPTGDTGELFF. This chain connects TRBV18 to TRBJ2-2; 8 bases agree with TRBD1. Looked up from germline, CDR1 is KGHSH and CDR2 is LQKENI. The length of the CDR3 is 17 residues. With V trimmed by 3 bases and J by 3 bases, 9 bases remained unmatched.

The chain uses TRBV18 and TRBJ1-2, with D perhaps matching TRBD1 (5 bases). This CDR3 comprises 15 residues. Germline lookup yields CDR1 KGHSH and CDR2 LQKENI. V dropped 0 bases and J dropped 2 bases, with 10 bases sitting between them. DNA for the CDR3: TGTGCCAGCTCACCACCGGCAGGGAGGAACTATGGCTACACCTTC. Translation: CASSPPAGRNYGYTF.

The J gene is TRBJ2-5, the V gene TRBV9; TRBD2 agrees at 8 bases. The CDR3 has 13 amino acids. With V trimmed by 3 bases and J by 5 bases, 3 bases remained unmatched. Germline values: CDR1 SGDLS, CDR2 YYNGEE. The CDR3: CASSASGGETQYF. For the CDR3, the DNA is TGTGCCAGCAGCGCTTCGGGGGGGGAGACCCAGTACTTC.

J is TRBJ1-2 and V is TRBV6-4, with 11 bases fitting TRBD1. The germline CDR1 and CDR2 sequences are MRHNA and SNTAGT. The CDR3 runs to 14 residues. With 5 bases clipped from V and 7 bases from J, the junction kept 6 bases outside the gene matches. CDR3 residues: CASSPGTGGRGYTF. The DNA of the CDR3 is TGTGCCAGCAGTCCCGGGACAGGGGGGCGTGGCTACACCTTC.

The rearrangement joins TRBV6-5 to TRBJ1-1; TRBD1 might be the D (6 bases). Germline values: CDR1 MNHEY, CDR2 SVGAGI. Trimming removed 5 bases from V and 6 bases from J, with 19 bases in between. The CDR3 spans 15 residues. The DNA of the CDR3 is TGTGCCAGCAGTGTGGACAGACCGTGGCTCGCTGAAGCTTTCTTT. This encodes CASSVDRPWLAEAFF.

The J gene is TRBJ2-6, the V gene TRBV27; D unclear. This CDR3 comprises 13 residues. Germline CDR1 reads MNHEY; CDR2 reads SMNVEV (reference sequence). Trimming took 10 bases from V and 0 from J, leaving 7 bases between them. The CDR3 DNA reads TGTGCCACCCGACTCTCTGGGGCCAACGTCCTGACTTTC. As protein: CATRLSGANVLTF.

This chain's CDR3 is CASSLGRPQGNTEAFF. For the CDR3, the DNA is TGTGCCAGCAGCTTGGGCCGACCCCAGGGGAACACTGAAGCTTTCTTT. The J gene is TRBJ1-1, the V gene TRBV5-8; D may be TRBD1 (5 bases). The CDR3 length is 16 residues. Trimming took 0 bases from V and 1 from J, leaving 13 bases between them. Germline CDR1 is SGHTS and CDR2 is YDEGEE.

The CDR3 region is CASGSRYEQYF. In DNA form, the CDR3 reads TGTGCTAGTGGTTCCCGCTACGAGCAGTACTTC. This chain links TRBV12-5 with TRBJ2-7, with D unclear. The germline V gene has CDR1 LGHNT and CDR2 FRNRAP. The V gene lost 4 bases and the J gene lost 3 bases, with 4 bases spanning the gap. The CDR3 spans 11 residues.

The chain employs TRBV4-2 and TRBJ2-3, with 10 bases lining up with TRBD2. The CDR3 runs to 16 residues. CDR1 and CDR2 from the germline V gene are LGHNA and YNFKEQ. J gave up 2 bases and V 2 bases, and 4 bases lay outside the gene matches. For the CDR3, the DNA is TGTGCCAGCAGCCAAATAGCGGGGGGCAACACAGATACGCAGTATTTT. It yields the protein CASSQIAGGNTDTQYF.

The V call is TRBV19, the J call TRBJ1-1; 7 bases align to TRBD1. The CDR3 contains 15 residues. CDR1 and CDR2 from the germline V gene are LNHDA and SQIVND (reference sequence). The J segment lost 5 bases and the V segment lost 5 bases, leaving 11 bases of the junction unmatched. CDR3 bases: TGTGCCAGTAGTGCGTCAAGACAGGGAATGACTGAAGCTTTCTTT. Translated: CASSASRQGMTEAFF.

The CDR3 is CAISESGGVGTQYF. The DNA of the CDR3 is TGTGCCATCAGTGAGTCCGGCGGGGTCGGGACCCAGTACTTC. The V and J genes are TRBV10-3 and TRBJ2-5; D is possibly TRBD2 (6 bases). V gave up 0 bases and J gave up 7 bases, with 12 bases separating them. CDR1 ENHRY and CDR2 SYGVKD come from the germline V gene. The CDR3 contains 14 residues.

This clone appeared a few times. The chain has TRBV6-4 and TRBJ2-3, with D possibly being TRBD1 (6 bases). The V end was cut by 2 bases, the J end by 0 bases, with 9 bases between. The V gene's germline CDR1 is MRHNA and CDR2 SNTAGT. The CDR3 extends over 15 amino acids. The DNA for the CDR3 is TGTGCCAGCAGTGACGGGACATCTAGCACAGATACGCAGTATTTT. The encoded protein is CASSDGTSSTDTQYF.

The chain links TRBV7-3 to TRBJ2-3; 8 bases line up with TRBD1. The germline gives CDR1 SGHTA, CDR2 FQGTGA. The CDR3 runs to 18 residues. The V gene end was trimmed by 5 bases and the J gene end by 6 bases; junction bases not matched to a gene: 19. The CDR3 region is CASSRRGPGGTGFDTQYF. CDR3 sequence (DNA): TGTGCCAGCAGCCGAAGAGGACCCGGTGGGACAGGTTTCGATACGCAGTATTTT.

V usage is TRBV29-1 and J usage is TRBJ2-5; tentative D call: TRBD2 (6 bases). Per germline, CDR1 SQVTM and CDR2 ANQGSEA. Trimming cost V 4 bases and J 2 bases, with 14 bases left between them. The length of the CDR3 is 14 residues. The CDR3 here is CSVVGVGGQETQYF. The CDR3, as DNA: TGCAGCGTTGTTGGAGTCGGGGGACAAGAGACCCAGTACTTC. Filled out from reference TRBV29-1 and TRBJ2-5, the complete variable domain reads SAVISQKPSRDICQRGTSLTIQCQVDSQVTMMFWYRQQPGQSLTLIATANQGSEATYESGFVIDKFPISRPNLTFSTLTVSNMSPEDSSIYLCSVVGVGGQETQYFGPGTRLLVL.

The V and J genes are TRBV4-1 and TRBJ2-4; TRBD2 agrees at 7 bases. The CDR3 totals 15 residues. Germline CDR1 is MGHRA and CDR2 is YSYEKL. Trimming cost V 4 bases and J 9 bases; bases outside gene matches: 12. The CDR3 sequence is CASSPLGEGRGIQYF. The DNA of the CDR3 is TGCGCCAGCAGCCCCCTCGGGGAGGGAAGAGGCATTCAGTACTTC.